What follows is one TCR beta chain and its context. Its antigen remains unidentified. This specimen comes from a study of cytomegalovirus exposure and HLA in healthy donors. Study results and caveats: The authors later linked a missense DCLRE1C variant to TCR beta V- and J-gene trimming.

The V gene's germline CDR1 is MNHEY and CDR2 SMNVEV (reference sequence). V lost 4 bases to trimming and J lost 0 bases, with 6 bases between them. The CDR3 has 13 residues. 13 Jbeta primers and 60 Vbeta primers were used for the PCR. Libraries were prepared by immunoSEQ multiplex PCR; TCRdb keeps only in-frame clonotypes and omits some of them. Among tens of thousands of clones listed, 73% were seen once. Regarding donors, all were healthy bone marrow donors. Sample: PBMCs. The source of this sequence is a man aged 45 to 65 in good health and CMV-seronegative. This chain links TRBV27 with TRBJ1-2, with D perhaps TRBD1 (5 bases). CDR3 sequence reads: CASSSRANYGYTF. CDR3 nucleotides: TGTGCCAGCAGTTCCAGGGCTAACTATGGCTACACCTTC.